A single TCR beta chain is shown here with its context. Its antigen remains unidentified. This specimen includes other DNA sequences encoding the same CDR3. This entry comes from a study of shared clonotypes between healthy human individuals. Unmatched junction bases numbered 5, after V lost 4 bases and J lost 3 bases. Germline V lookup: CDR1 SGHRS, CDR2 YFSETQ. The CDR3 extends over 14 amino acids. Clones were sequenced by immunoSEQ multiplex PCR, and TCRdb holds only the in-frame ones, with some missing. The sample has roughly 2.6 million clones, just over 90% seen once; the top ten hold over 0.12%. Study-level findings and limits: Expectations were that clonotype sharing among donors would be affected by sequencing depth.

The V call is TRBV5-1, the J call TRBJ2-7; 9 positions match TRBD1. The receptor's source is a man between 18 and 35 years old in good health. Sequenced sample: naive CD4+ T cells sorted from blood. Subset: CD45RA+ positively selected. CDR3 sequence (DNA): TGCGCCAGCAGCCCGGGACAGGGAGGCTACGAGCAGTACTTC. This translates into CASSPGQGGYEQYF.